The rows below give T cell receptor beta chains drawn from one sample of a study of cytomegalovirus exposure and HLA in healthy donors. Clones were read by immunoSEQ multiplex PCR, and TCRdb kept only the in-frame ones, dropping some. The data contain roughly 120,000 clones, over 65% of them seen just once; the ten biggest clones take up about 0.92%. Sequenced input: PBMCs. The receptors come from a woman aged 25 to 39 in good health and CMV-seronegative. Both conserved end residues are part of each CDR3. The order of the fields is J gene, V gene, CDR3 protein.

>TRBJ1-1|TRBV29-1
CSVEDWRVDTEAFF
>TRBJ2-1|TRBV6-1
CASRDGFSEQFF
>TRBJ1-4|TRBV27
CASSFPNGKLFF
>TRBJ2-7|TRBV5-6
CASSSAGVSYEQYF
>TRBJ1-1|TRBV14
CASSRLQGSVTEAFF
>TRBJ1-2|TRBV19
CASSRGDRSYGYTF
>TRBJ1-5|TRBV7-8
CASSLQGSSNQPQHF
>TRBJ1-1|TRBV4-3
CASSQATGLGAEAFF
>TRBJ1-5|TRBV4-1
CASSQTGGFDPQHF
>TRBJ2-3|TRBV11-3
CASSPFGDVYTQYF
>TRBJ2-7|TRBV10-1
CASSELLGTGGNEQYF
>TRBJ1-2|TRBV27
CASSLTGRGYTF
>TRBJ2-7|TRBV7-9
CASSPGDEQYF
>TRBJ2-1|TRBV30
CAWTSGYNEQFF
>TRBJ2-1|TRBV2
CASRIRLIAGKYNEQFF
>TRBJ2-7|TRBV6-1
CASSSLDGGNYEQYF
>TRBJ2-5|TRBV6-1
CASTEGAGVETQYF
>TRBJ2-6|TRBV5-1
CASSFSPAGANVLTF
>TRBJ1-3|TRBV29-1
CSVGASGNTIYF
>TRBJ1-1|TRBV6-6
CASTYRNTEAFF
>TRBJ2-3|TRBV7-8
CASSFSISGRSVTDTQYF
>TRBJ2-4|TRBV5-1
CASSLVPADIQYF
>TRBJ2-7|TRBV19
CATRRSVSYEQYF
>TRBJ1-1|TRBV18
CASSPPWRDTEAFF
>TRBJ1-5|TRBV10-3
CAISESYGQPQHF
>TRBJ2-3|TRBV6-5
CASSYRTSGTDTQYF
>TRBJ2-1|TRBV7-2
CASSISGGDLYNEQFF
>TRBJ1-3|TRBV5-1
CASSLAGGSSGNTIYF
>TRBJ2-2|TRBV2
CASKTLAGGRTGELFF
>TRBJ1-1|TRBV25-1
CASSIDRGGTEAFF
>TRBJ2-3|TRBV6-4
CASSGTPGSPGSTDTQYF
>TRBJ1-2|TRBV7-6
CASSRRILTDGDLGYTF
>TRBJ1-1|TRBV29-1
CSVLLTLSEAFF
>TRBJ2-5|TRBV5-6
CASSLVEAPGETQYF
>TRBJ2-7|TRBV6-5
CASSPGSWEQYF
>TRBJ1-1|TRBV7-7
CASSAHVGDTEAFF
>TRBJ1-6|TRBV6-1
CASSGGRTVKLYSPLHF
>TRBJ2-6|TRBV2
CASSGQEASSGANVLTF
>TRBJ1-5|TRBV5-1
CASSPGGHFYQPQHF
>TRBJ1-1|TRBV29-1
CSVDSWTGRTEAFF
>TRBJ2-1|TRBV13
CASSFSLAGRNEQFF
>TRBJ2-7|TRBV5-4
CASSLDRGTYEQYF
>TRBJ2-3|TRBV2
CATTPSGGWDTQYF
>TRBJ2-2|TRBV5-6
CASSRVQDTGELFF
>TRBJ1-1|TRBV11-1
CASSFTGNTEAFF
>TRBJ2-2|TRBV27
CASSTLERANTGELFF
>TRBJ2-5|TRBV6-6
CASSSKETQYF
>TRBJ1-2|TRBV5-1
CASSLDVRTGGLGYTF
>TRBJ2-7|TRBV28
CASQGVGSSYEQYF
>TRBJ1-1|TRBV5-1
CASSLIKNTEAFF
>TRBJ2-1|TRBV2
CASSSASGSVNEQFF
>TRBJ1-3|TRBV7-6
CASSLVNRVSSGNTIYF
>TRBJ1-1|TRBV5-4
CASSSVDRVGTEAFF
>TRBJ2-3|TRBV6-1
CASRLTSTFTDTQYF
>TRBJ1-5|TRBV2
CASRGADNQPQHF
>TRBJ2-3|TRBV7-3
CASSLIAGGTDTQYF
>TRBJ1-2|TRBV27
CASKTGGYGYTF
>TRBJ1-5|TRBV5-1
CASSFNSNQPQHF
>TRBJ2-2|TRBV5-4
CASSFAGTNTGELFF